Each of the 8 T cell receptor beta chains below was sequenced from the same sample in a study of T-cell memory formation after mild COVID-19. MiXCR, applied by TCRdb to the 5' RACE reads, yields one record per CDR3 protein. The sample includes about 150,000 distinct CDR3 sequences, roughly 28% seen only once; the top ten take around 12%. The sample comprised PBMCs or a T cell subset sorted from them (not recorded which). These receptors originate from an adult woman who had mild COVID-19 (a few samples of this study predate the infection). Cell type and time point are not known.

This clonotype was observed a handful of times. This chain uses TRBV18 with TRBJ2-1, with 8 positions matching TRBD1. The CDR3 is 15 residues long. V trimming: 3 bases; J trimming: 6 bases; junction bases outside the gene matches: 7. Germline loops: CDR1 KGHSH, CDR2 LQKENI. The CDR3 bases are TGTGCCAGCTCACCTCCCGGGACAGGTTTCAATGAGCAGTTCTTC. Amino acids: CASSPPGTGFNEQFF.

This clonotype came up a few times. The V and J genes are TRBV9 and TRBJ2-1; D call uncertain. This CDR3 spans 17 amino acids. CDR1 is SGDLS, CDR2 YYNGEE, per germline. The V and J ends lost 0 bases and 0 bases respectively, with 13 bases between them. For the CDR3, the DNA is TGTGCCAGCAGCGTAGATATAAGCGAGAGCTCCTACAATGAGCAGTTCTTC. Protein: CASSVDISESSYNEQFF.

The gene calls are TRBV29-1 and TRBJ1-6, with D possibly being TRBD1 (6 bases). CDR1 is SQVTM and CDR2 is ANQGSEA in the germline V gene. V was shortened by 4 bases and J by 7 bases, with 11 bases between the two germline ends. This CDR3 spans 13 amino acids. CDR3 sequence (DNA): TGCAGCGTTGCGCGGGACACCAATTCACCCCTCCACTTT. Protein: CSVARDTNSPLHF.

The chain recombines TRBV6-1 with TRBJ2-7, with D tentatively TRBD1 (6 bases). Trimming removed 1 base from V and 0 bases from J, with 10 bases in between. Per germline, CDR1 MNHNS and CDR2 SASEGT. CDR3 length equals 15 residues. CDR3 in DNA: TGTGCCAGCAGTGAAGGACAGGCCCACTCCTACGAGCAGTACTTC. It encodes CASSEGQAHSYEQYF.

The CDR3 sequence: CASRAVGQRYGYTF. CDR3 nucleotide sequence: TGCGCCAGCAGAGCAGTGGGACAGAGATATGGCTACACCTTC. V is TRBV5-1 and J is TRBJ1-2, with 7 bases identical to TRBD1. CDR1 SGHRS and CDR2 YFSETQ come from the germline V gene. J gave up 5 bases and V 5 bases, and 9 bases lay outside the gene matches. The CDR3 spans 14 residues.

The sample holds a few counts of this clonotype. V is TRBV7-9 and J is TRBJ2-3; D gene ambiguous. CDR3 length: 14 amino acids. Trimming left V 0 bases short and J 1 base short, with 5 bases between. Germline CDR1 SEHNR, CDR2 FQNEAQ (reference sequence). The DNA for the CDR3 is TGTGCCAGCAGCTTAGCTACGGGCACAGATACGCAGTATTTT. It translates to CASSLATGTDTQYF.

The chain is built from TRBV9 and TRBJ2-1; D possibly corresponds to TRBD2 (7 bases). The CDR3 has 16 amino acids. The germline V gene has CDR1 SGDLS and CDR2 YYNGEE. Trimming shortened V by 0 bases and J by 6 bases, and 16 bases separated the two germline ends. The CDR3 is CASSVAAGGPFNEQFF. The CDR3 DNA is TGTGCCAGCAGCGTAGCAGCCGGGGGGCCTTTCAATGAGCAGTTCTTC.

Only a few counts were recorded for this clonotype. CDR3 loop: CASSHTDTQYF. The CDR3 DNA reads TGTGCCAGCAGCCACACAGATACGCAGTATTTT. The chain couples TRBV3-1 to TRBJ2-3, with D hard to call. Trimming stripped 3 bases from V and 2 bases from J, with 0 bases between. Looked up from germline, CDR1 is LGHDT and CDR2 is YNNKEL (reference sequence). The CDR3 is made up of 11 amino acids.